Here is one TCR beta chain with its context. The antigen remains undetermined. From germline, CDR1 is SGHRS and CDR2 YFSETQ. V lost 0 bases and J lost 6, with 10 bases in between. The CDR3 runs to 13 residues. Data came from immunoSEQ multiplex PCR; TCRdb stores just in-frame clones and leaves some out. The table has fewer than 25,000 clones, more than 65% seen once; the top ten hold 3.1%. This entry belongs to a study of T cells and Merkel cell carcinoma outcomes. Overall study results and limits: Repertoire plus T-cell density reportedly predicted Merkel cell carcinoma outcomes.

The V gene is TRBV5-1, the J gene TRBJ2-7; D ambiguous. This receptor was taken from a human donor with Merkel cell carcinoma. Sequences were obtained from tumor tissue from Merkel cell carcinoma. CDR3 loop: CASSLDLMGEQYF. CDR3 DNA: TGCGCCAGCAGCTTGGACCTAATGGGCGAGCAGTACTTC.